The 14 T cell receptor beta chains reported below all come from one sample, sequenced in a study of T-cell reconstitution after alpha-beta-depleted transplantation in children (dated by TCRdb to about 2016). The treatment or condition label on this specimen signifies: allogeneic hematopoietic cell transplantation with graft depleted of TCRalphabeta T cells and CD19 B cells. Receptor amplification or capture employed PCR. Sequencing took place on an Illumina HiSeq 2500. TCR library preparation used molecular barcoding, with unique molecular identifiers applied to normalize quantification of the TCRbeta repertoire. TCRdb handled the public reads itself, with Q25 trimming in fastp and clone calling in MiXCR, and kept productive beta chains. All rows with the same CDR3 protein become a single entry with the most common DNA and genes. This sample is represented by roughly 500,000 distinct CDR3 sequences; roughly a tenth of them were singletons. Of the sample, around 2% is held by the ten largest clones.

The sample here was PBMCs, taken before TCRalphabeta/CD19-depleted stem cell transplant. The source is a child aged 2 to 15 with inherited bone marrow failure, due to receive a stem cell transplant.

This clonotype was seen repeatedly, ten times or more. The chain joins TRBV7-2 to TRBJ2-2, with 11 bases lining up with TRBD2. This CDR3 has 15 residues. From germline, CDR1 is SGHTA and CDR2 FQGNSA. V shed 3 bases, J shed 6 bases, and the junction held 3 bases outside the gene matches. In nucleotides, the CDR3 is TGTGCCAGCAGCTTGACTAGCGGGATGGCCGGGGAGCTGTTTTTT. It translates to CASSLTSGMAGELFF.

This clonotype was seen at least ten times. The chain employs TRBV5-1 and TRBJ2-3; D is possibly TRBD1 or TRBD2 (5 bases each). Trimming removed 5 bases from V and 5 bases from J, with 15 bases in between. The germline V gene has CDR1 SGHRS and CDR2 YFSETQ. The CDR3 is 14 amino acids. The CDR3 region is CASREVGGRDTQYF. In DNA, the CDR3 is TGCGCCAGCAGAGAGGTTGGGGGTAGAGATACGCAGTATTTT.

This chain joins TRBV4-2 and TRBJ2-1; 10 bases align to TRBD2. Looked up from germline, CDR1 is LGHNA and CDR2 is YNFKEQ. The CDR3 has 15 residues. Unmatched junction bases numbered 5, after V lost 4 bases and J lost 5 bases. CDR3 region: CASSPAGGPHNEQFF. The DNA of the CDR3 is TGTGCCAGCAGCCCAGCGGGAGGGCCCCACAATGAGCAGTTCTTC.

The J gene is TRBJ2-1, the V gene TRBV5-8, with 12 bases lining up with TRBD2. J gave up 2 bases and V 4 bases, and 7 bases lay outside the gene matches. CDR1 and CDR2 from the germline V gene are SGHTS and YDEGEE. There are 17 residues in the CDR3. This chain's CDR3 is CASSDGLAGNTYNEQFF. Written as DNA, the CDR3 is TGTGCCAGCAGCGACGGACTAGCGGGAAACACCTACAATGAGCAGTTCTTC.

This chain links TRBV20-1 with TRBJ2-5; D call uncertain. Germline loops: CDR1 DFQATT, CDR2 SNEGSKA (reference sequence). This CDR3 region has 12 residues. The V end was cut by 5 bases, the J end by 1 base, with 8 bases between. The CDR3, as DNA: TGCAGTGCTGGACCGATCCAAGAGACCCAGTACTTC. It translates to CSAGPIQETQYF.

Concerning this clonotype itself: A read error may be the cause here, since a much bigger clone is one base away. This chain joins TRBV7-2 and TRBJ2-2; maybe TRBD2 (5 bases). V lost 1 base to trimming and J lost 2 bases, with 11 bases between them. Germline assignment: CDR1 SGHTA and CDR2 FQGNSA. The CDR3 has 16 amino acids. CDR3 sequence reads: CASSLVASLNTGELFF. Written as DNA, the CDR3 is TGTGCCAGCAGCTTAGTGGCTAGCCTTAACACCGGGGAGCTGTTTTTT.

This chain uses TRBV28 with TRBJ2-2, with 12 bases that match TRBD2. CDR1 is MDHEN and CDR2 is SYDVKM in the germline V gene. Trimming cost V 6 bases and J 4 bases; bases outside gene matches: 3. The CDR3 loop spans 15 amino acids. The CDR3 DNA reads TGTGCCAGCAGGCGACTAGCGGGAGCCACCGGGGAGCTGTTTTTT. Encoded protein: CASRRLAGATGELFF.

This chain joins TRBV9 and TRBJ2-5; D not certain. Germline CDR1 SGDLS, CDR2 YYNGEE. Trimming took 2 bases from V and 7 from J, leaving 21 bases between them. The CDR3 loop spans 16 amino acids. CDR3 in DNA: TGTGCCAGCAGCGTGGGAAGACTGGCACCGGTCGGGACCCAGTACTTC. This codes for CASSVGRLAPVGTQYF.

A word on this clonotype: A much larger clone lies a single base off, so this may be a read error. This chain links TRBV9 with TRBJ2-7; maybe TRBD1 (5 bases). The germline V gene encodes CDR1 SGDLS and CDR2 YYNGEE. The CDR3 sequence is 14 residues long. The CDR3 is CASSADSNSYKQYF. DNA for the CDR3: TGTGCCAGCAGCGCCGACAGCAACTCCTACAAGCAGTACTTC.

This clonotype has just a few counts. The chain's CDR3 is CASSPGGVAKNIQYF. The CDR3 DNA is TGTGCCAGCAGCCCCGGGGGGGTAGCCAAAAACATTCAGTACTTC. The chain has TRBV28 and TRBJ2-4, with 8 bases fitting TRBD2. The J segment lost 0 bases and the V segment lost 6 bases, leaving 4 bases of the junction unmatched. Germline lookup yields CDR1 MDHEN and CDR2 SYDVKM. The CDR3 contains 15 residues.

This clonotype was observed many times. The rearrangement uses TRBV12-3 or TRBV12-4 and TRBJ2-5; unclear D gene. CDR3 length: 12 amino acids. Trimming shortened V by 5 bases and J by 4 bases, and 8 bases separated the two germline ends. The CDR3 sequence is CASSRVSETQYF. CDR3 in DNA: TGTGCCAGCAGTCGAGTGTCAGAGACCCAGTACTTC.

This clonotype has a count of ten or more. The chain carries TRBV29-1 and TRBJ2-3, with 8 bases that match TRBD2. CDR1 is SQVTM, CDR2 ANQGSEA, per germline. This CDR3 is 16 amino acids long. V dropped 5 bases and J dropped 0; count of bases not matched to a gene: 10. The CDR3 loop reads CSVQLSLAGSTDTQYF. In nucleotides, the CDR3 is TGCAGCGTTCAGCTATCATTAGCGGGAAGCACAGATACGCAGTATTTT.

This clonotype has at least ten counts. V and J are TRBV29-1 and TRBJ1-3, with D unclear. V was trimmed by 4 bases and J by 0 bases, leaving 16 bases between them. CDR1 SQVTM and CDR2 ANQGSEA come from the germline V gene. The CDR3 totals 16 residues. CDR3 sequence: CSVVLFGGHSGNTIYF. The CDR3 DNA reads as TGCAGCGTTGTTTTATTTGGAGGGCACTCTGGAAACACCATATATTTT.

This clonotype was counted ten times or more. V usage is TRBV10-3 and J usage is TRBJ2-1; TRBD2 aligns across 9 bases. V lost 11 bases, J lost 6 bases, and 17 bases stayed unmatched. The CDR3 length is 16 residues. CDR1 is ENHRY and CDR2 is SYGVKD in the germline V gene. The CDR3 coding sequence is TGTGCCGTAGGCCAACACCCTAGCGGGATGGCCAATGAGCAGTTCTTC. This translates into CAVGQHPSGMANEQFF.